Given below is one T cell receptor beta chain in context. There is no known antigen for this receptor. Qualities for individual bases were not recorded, and no much larger clone is one base off. Collaborating institutions collected whole blood in K2EDTA tubes following their own protocols. For TCRbeta analysis, collaborators shipped samples in one of three forms: frozen whole blood, isolated PBMCs, or DNA extracted from either of those sample types. These data belong to a study of blood T cell repertoires in COVID-19 (dated by TCRdb to about 2020). Notes on the research overall: Samples covering the acute and convalescent phases of COVID-19 were provided by collaborators in the United States, Italy and Spain. The material from the prospective study consisted of cDNA or gDNA derived from T cells, B-cell-depleted T cells, or PBMCs. Deeply sampled blood TCRbeta repertoires from subjects exposed to, actively infected with, or recovered from COVID-19 were included in the dataset. The repertoires were released in a freely available public database intended as a resource for research on the immune response to SARS-CoV-2. Samples came from the ongoing ImmuneRACE study (first 160 participants) plus 1,254 subjects from 6 global collaborators. Nearly every sample came with metadata listing a de-identified subject ID, COVID-19 status, age in years and sex. HLA class I and class II types, where available, came from metadata supplied by the sample provider rather than from assay-based typing.

The paper as a whole reports these results and caveats: The quantity of clinical and demographic metadata differed by source and by participant and was supplied without curation.

The germline V gene encodes CDR1 ENHRY and CDR2 SYGVKD. V ends up 6 bases short and J 5 bases short, with an unmatched junction base count of 7. The CDR3, from cysteine to phenylalanine, totals 15 residues. Of the read, only the CDR3 DNA is kept; its 45 bases are in frame from base 1. The immunoSEQ Assay, a bias-controlled multiplex PCR, was used to amplify TCRbeta CDR3 regions from genomic DNA. As for the original processing: Nucleated cell counts per sample were estimated from amplification of reference gene primers within the assay. Sequence reads were collapsed and filtered to measure the absolute abundance of every unique TCRbeta CDR3 rearrangement. For each sample, productive Simpson clonality was calculated as the square root of Simpson's diversity index across productive rearrangements. As stored in TCRdb, this immuneACCESS dataset retains in-frame rearrangements with V and J assigned. A fraction of the clones does not appear; measured against another copy, unresolved V genes explain less than half of the discrepancy, and the remainder lacks a known reason. V, J and clone size are those of that table, while D and trimming were read from the DNA. For this sample the table gives 350,000 to 450,000 clones, of which 85% were detected only once. 3% to 4.5% of the sample goes to the ten largest clones.

The sequence is built from TRBV10-3 and TRBJ2-3, with TRBD2 matching 11 junction bases. The sample was peripheral blood. This TCR was recovered from a young woman with acute or convalescent COVID-19. The CDR3 region: CAIRATSGGEDTQYF. The DNA is as follows: TGTGCCATCAGGGCTACTAGCGGGGGTGAAGATACGCAGTATTTT.